The sequence of this T cell receptor (beta chain) was determined in a study of CD8 T cells in Susac syndrome. TEMRA cells were FACS-enriched, while CD8+ and CD4+ T cells were negatively isolated. With V trimmed by 3 bases and J by 6 bases, 8 bases remained unmatched. This CDR3 spans 13 amino acids. Germline lookup yields CDR1 GTSNPN and CDR2 SVGIG (reference sequence). Random hexamers were used to reverse transcribe an amount of about 0.45 to 1 ug RNA. It was immunoSEQ multiplex PCR that amplified TCR beta CDR3 across 54 Vbeta and 13 Jbeta. TCRdb re-called the immunoSEQ multiplex PCR reads with MiXCR, one entry per CDR3 protein. The table records 200,000 to 250,000 distinct CDR3 sequences, approximately 90% of them present only once.

The TCR was taken from a human donor with multiple sclerosis. J is TRBJ2-7 and V is TRBV30; 7 bases line up with TRBD1. The sample taken for sequencing was CD8+ T cells from PBMCs. Here the CDR3 DNA reads TGTGCCTGGAGATTCACAGGGGTTGGCGAGCAGTACTTC. Its translation: CAWRFTGVGEQYF.